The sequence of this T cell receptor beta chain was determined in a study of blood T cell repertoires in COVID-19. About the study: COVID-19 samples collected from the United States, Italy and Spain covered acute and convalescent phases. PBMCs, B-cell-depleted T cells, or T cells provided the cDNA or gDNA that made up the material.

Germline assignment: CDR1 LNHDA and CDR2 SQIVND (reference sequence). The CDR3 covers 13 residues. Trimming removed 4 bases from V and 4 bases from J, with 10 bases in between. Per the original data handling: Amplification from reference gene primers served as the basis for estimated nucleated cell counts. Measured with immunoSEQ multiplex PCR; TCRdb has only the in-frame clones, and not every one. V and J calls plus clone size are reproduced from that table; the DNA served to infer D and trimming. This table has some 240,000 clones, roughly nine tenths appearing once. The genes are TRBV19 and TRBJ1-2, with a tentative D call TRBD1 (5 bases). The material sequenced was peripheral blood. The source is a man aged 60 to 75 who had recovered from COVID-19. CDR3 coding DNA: TGTGCCAGTAGTAGTGGCAGGGCCTATGGCTACACCTTC. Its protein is CASSSGRAYGYTF.